The present T cell receptor (beta chain) was sequenced within a study of early T cells in non-severe SARS-CoV-2 infection. Germline values: CDR1 SGHTA, CDR2 FQGNSA. The CDR3 spans 19 residues. After removal of 1 base from V and 1 base from J, the junction contained 10 bases not matched to a gene. TCRdb re-analysed the 5' RACE reads in MiXCR, keeping a single row per CDR3 protein. Of approximately 76,000 distinct CDR3 sequences listed, approximately 12% were seen once; the top ten hold over 1%. The sequence was obtained from an adult who was a healthcare worker with PCR-confirmed SARS-CoV-2 infection or an uninfected control (not recorded which). The specimen sequenced was whole blood. The chain carries TRBV7-2 and TRBJ2-1; TRBD2 matches 10 bases. The CDR3 coding sequence is TGTGCCAGCAGCTTAGTTACTAGCGGGACCGTTGCATCCTACAATGAGCAGTTCTTC. It translates to CASSLVTSGTVASYNEQFF.